Below, 30 T cell receptor beta chains from the same sample are listed, as sequenced in a study of OX40 agonist ivuxolimab in advanced cancers. Only in-frame clones appear in the TCRdb table, and some are missing; sequencing was by immunoSEQ multiplex PCR. Here the sample spans tens of thousands of clones, 78% being singletons. The sequenced sample was CD4+ or CD8+ T cells sorted from blood, obtained in a trial of the OX40 agonist ivuxolimab. These receptors were taken from an adult with an advanced solid tumor such as melanoma, head and neck, liver or kidney cancer.

This chain uses TRBV7-2 with TRBJ2-1; perhaps TRBD2 as D (6 bases). Deletions cut 11 bases from V and 5 bases from J, with 16 bases between. This CDR3 spans 13 amino acids. Germline CDR1 SGHTA, CDR2 FQGNSA. CDR3 region: CAERASVHNEQFF. The CDR3 DNA is TGTGCCGAACGGGCTAGCGTACACAATGAGCAGTTCTTC.

This chain connects TRBV21-1 to TRBJ1-5; TRBD1 is the table's D call, not checked against the DNA. TRBV21-1 is noted as a pseudogene. The CDR3 has 17 residues. The CDR3 bases are TGTGCCAGCAGCAGCCCGGGACAGGGAAATAGCAATCAGCCCCAGCATTTT. This sequence encodes CASSSPGQGNSNQPQHF.

This chain links TRBV2 with TRBJ1-4, with a possible D match to TRBD1 (5 bases). Germline V gives CDR1 SNHLY, CDR2 FYNNEI. This CDR3 is built from 14 residues. V was shortened by 3 bases and J by 7 bases, with 12 bases between the two germline ends. The DNA for the CDR3 is TGTGCCAGCAGTGAGGGAGGGGTTACTGAAAAACTGTTTTTT. Amino acid sequence: CASSEGGVTEKLFF.

The V call is TRBV5-1, the J call TRBJ2-3; D uncertain. Per germline, CDR1 SGHRS and CDR2 YFSETQ. Between the trimmed V and J ends, which lost 0 bases and 5 bases, there was a span of 4 bases. The CDR3 has 12 residues. The CDR3 sequence: CASSLGGDTQYF. As DNA, the CDR3 is TGCGCCAGCAGCTTGGGGGGAGATACGCAGTATTTT.

V is TRBV28 and J is TRBJ1-2; weak D call: TRBD1 (5 bases). The CDR3 extends over 14 amino acids. V was cut by 6 bases and J by 1 base, with 12 bases left in between. The V gene's germline CDR1 is MDHEN and CDR2 SYDVKM. For the CDR3, the DNA is TGTGCCAGCAGCCCCGGGGGGATTAACTATGGCTACACCTTC. It translates to CASSPGGINYGYTF.

The V call is TRBV6-6, the J call TRBJ1-1, with D perhaps TRBD1 (6 bases). V lost 4 bases and J 5 bases, leaving 17 bases between the germline ends. Germline V gene data show CDR1 as MNHNY and CDR2 as SVGAGI (reference sequence). The CDR3 is 15 amino acids. In DNA form, the CDR3 reads TGTGCCAGCAGTTCAATTGGACAGAGAAGAACTGAAGCTTTCTTT. It translates to CASSSIGQRRTEAFF.

The genes are TRBV5-6 and TRBJ2-7, with D hard to call. Germline V gene data show CDR1 as SGHDT and CDR2 as YYEEEE. V was clipped by 2 bases and J by 2 bases, with 11 bases between them. The CDR3 totals 14 residues. The CDR3 bases are TGTGCCAGCAGCTTCGGTCCAGGAACCTACGAGCAGTACTTC. This codes for CASSFGPGTYEQYF.

V and J are TRBV6-5 and TRBJ2-3; D gene ambiguous. In germline, CDR1 is MNHEY, CDR2 SVGAGI. V was shortened by 4 bases and J by 0 bases, with 8 bases between the two germline ends. The CDR3 consists of 14 residues. This CDR3 reads CASSWRGSTDTQYF. As DNA, the CDR3 is TGTGCCAGCAGTTGGCGTGGTAGCACAGATACGCAGTATTTT.

The rearrangement joins TRBV29-1 to TRBJ2-6; D is possibly TRBD1 or TRBD2 (5 bases each). V was cut by 4 bases and J by 0 bases, with 7 bases left in between. Germline V gene lookup returns CDR1 SQVTM and CDR2 ANQGSEA. The CDR3 has 14 residues. This CDR3 is CSVVGTSGANVLTF. The CDR3 DNA reads TGCAGCGTTGTTGGGACCTCTGGGGCCAACGTCCTGACTTTC.

V gene TRBV27 combines with J gene TRBJ2-5; 11 bases match TRBD1. Per germline, CDR1 MNHEY and CDR2 SMNVEV (reference sequence). J gave up 3 bases and V 4 bases, and 4 bases lay outside the gene matches. This CDR3 has 15 amino acids. CDR3 amino acids: CASSSDRGQEETQYF. CDR3 coding DNA: TGTGCCAGCAGTTCGGACAGGGGGCAGGAAGAGACCCAGTACTTC.

The chain joins TRBV18 to TRBJ2-5; TRBD2 is a possible D gene (6 bases). The V end was cut by 6 bases, the J end by 4 bases, with 12 bases between. CDR1 is KGHSH and CDR2 is LQKENI in the germline V gene. The CDR3 runs 13 residues. The CDR3 protein is CASSARRGETQYF. CDR3 nucleotide sequence: TGTGCCAGCTCCGCCCGGCGGGGAGAGACCCAGTACTTC.

This clone has a handful of counts. CDR3 DNA: TGTGCCAGCTCACCCGGACGGGAAAAACTGTTTTTT. It yields the protein CASSPGREKLFF. V usage is TRBV18 and J usage is TRBJ1-4; D call uncertain. The V and J ends lost 3 bases and 8 bases respectively, with 7 bases between them. Germline V gene sequence: CDR1 KGHSH, CDR2 LQKENI. This CDR3 region has 12 residues.

This chain joins TRBV7-3 and TRBJ1-3; D gene uncertain. CDR3 length: 14 residues. The germline V and J ends were trimmed by 8 bases and 4 bases, with 15 bases remaining between them. From germline, CDR1 is SGHTA and CDR2 FQGTGA. The CDR3: CASVIPGAGNTIYF. CDR3 nucleotides: TGTGCCAGCGTGATTCCGGGAGCGGGAAACACCATATATTTT. The full variable domain, in which reference TRBV7-3 and TRBJ1-3 provide the parts outside the CDR3, is GAGVSQTPSNKVTEKGKYVELRCDPISGHTALYWYRQSLGQGPEFLIYFQGTGAADDSGLPNDRFFAVRPEGSVSTLKIQRTERGDSAVYLCASVIPGAGNTIYFGEGSWLTVV.

This chain connects TRBV19 to TRBJ1-2; D remains ambiguous. Trimming cost V 5 bases and J 2 bases, with 9 bases left between them. CDR1 is LNHDA and CDR2 is SQIVND in the germline V gene (reference sequence). This CDR3 contains 13 residues. The CDR3 region is CASSPNLNYGYTF. CDR3 bases: TGTGCCAGTAGTCCCAATCTCAACTATGGCTACACCTTC.

This clone was seen a few times. The J gene is TRBJ2-2, the V gene TRBV7-2; a weak D match, TRBD2 (6 bases). Trimming removed 5 bases at V and 11 bases at J, with 21 bases between. This CDR3 has 15 amino acids. Germline CDR1 reads SGHTA; CDR2 reads FQGNSA. CDR3 nucleotides: TGTGCCAGCAGCGGAACTAGCCATACAATCGGAGAGCTGTTTTTT. It translates to CASSGTSHTIGELFF.

This chain connects TRBV5-1 to TRBJ2-1, with D possibly TRBD1 on 6 matching bases. CDR1 and CDR2 from the germline V gene are SGHRS and YFSETQ. Trimming took 2 bases from V and 0 from J, leaving 6 bases between them. The CDR3 is made up of 14 amino acids. CDR3 protein: CASSFRGSYNEQFF. CDR3 in DNA: TGCGCCAGCAGCTTCAGGGGCTCCTACAATGAGCAGTTCTTC.

This chain joins TRBV5-1 and TRBJ1-5, with 9 nucleotides matching TRBD1. CDR1 and CDR2 from the germline V gene are SGHRS and YFSETQ. The length of the CDR3 is 14 residues. Trimming took 3 bases from V and 2 from J; bases not matched to a gene: 0. The CDR3, as DNA: TGCGCCAGCAGCTGGACAGGGGGCAATCAGCCCCAGCATTTT. Protein: CASSWTGGNQPQHF.

V is TRBV19 and J is TRBJ2-7; no firm D call. CDR1 and CDR2 from the germline V gene are LNHDA and SQIVND (reference sequence). Deletions cut 3 bases from V and 0 bases from J, with 9 bases between. The CDR3 extends over 14 amino acids. The DNA for the CDR3 is TGTGCCAGTAGTATTTGGGAAAACTCCTACGAGCAGTACTTC. It codes for CASSIWENSYEQYF.

The V and J genes are TRBV5-4 and TRBJ1-2; D not certain. Germline V gene sequence: CDR1 SGHNT, CDR2 YYREEE (reference sequence). V shed 0 bases and J shed 8 bases, with 11 bases lying between them. The CDR3 has 13 amino acids. The CDR3 protein is CASSLGERGGYTF. For the CDR3, the DNA is TGTGCCAGCAGCTTGGGGGAACGAGGCGGCTACACCTTC.

The J gene is TRBJ2-5, the V gene TRBV10-3; D tentatively reads TRBD1 or TRBD2 (5 bases each). The germline gives CDR1 ENHRY, CDR2 SYGVKD. The CDR3 runs to 13 residues. Between the trimmed V and J ends, which lost 5 bases and 1 base, there was a span of 8 bases. As DNA, the CDR3 is TGTGCCATCAGTCGGGGCAGCCAAGAGACCCAGTACTTC. Translating it yields CAISRGSQETQYF.

The chain uses TRBV6-6 and TRBJ2-2, with a possible D match to TRBD1 (6 bases). The CDR3 sequence is 14 residues long. The germline V and J ends were trimmed by 6 bases and 0 bases, with 8 bases remaining between them. CDR1 and CDR2 from the germline V gene are MNHNY and SVGAGI (reference sequence). The CDR3 nucleotides are TGTGCCAGCAGAGGACAGCCGAACACCGGGGAGCTGTTTTTT. Its translation is CASRGQPNTGELFF.

This clone has only a few counts. V gene TRBV6-6 combines with J gene TRBJ1-1; maybe TRBD1 (5 bases). Germline loops: CDR1 MNHNY, CDR2 SVGAGI (reference sequence). This CDR3 region has 11 residues. V was cut by 6 bases and J by 10 bases, with 12 bases left in between. The CDR3 DNA is TGTGCCAGCAGACAACAGGTCGGAGCTTTCTTT. Translation: CASRQQVGAFF.

The rearrangement links TRBV20-1 to TRBJ2-5; D unresolved. The CDR3 is 10 residues long. The V end lost 6 bases, the J end lost 5 bases, and 7 bases lay between the germline ends. The germline V gene has CDR1 DFQATT and CDR2 SNEGSKA (reference sequence). The CDR3 spells CSALEETQYF. Here the CDR3 DNA reads TGCAGTGCGTTAGAGGAGACCCAGTACTTC.

The genes are TRBV29-1 and TRBJ1-1; 8 nucleotides agree with TRBD1. In germline, CDR1 is SQVTM, CDR2 ANQGSEA. CDR3 size: 15 residues. With 4 bases clipped from V and 0 bases from J, the junction kept 7 bases outside the gene matches. The CDR3 is CSVGQGAGLNTEAFF. The CDR3 bases are TGCAGCGTTGGGCAGGGGGCTGGTTTGAACACTGAAGCTTTCTTT.

The V and J genes are TRBV11-3 and TRBJ1-1, with TRBD1 matching over 8 bases. Germline assignment: CDR1 SGHNT and CDR2 YENEEA. The CDR3 contains 15 residues. V shed 1 base and J 6 bases; nucleotides not matched to a gene: 7. CDR3 coding DNA: TGTGCCAGCAGCTTAGGCCCAGGGGGCTTCGCTGAAGCTTTCTTT. It codes for CASSLGPGGFAEAFF.

This clone turned up a few times. V usage is TRBV10-3 and J usage is TRBJ2-4, with D possibly matching TRBD2 (6 bases). In germline, CDR1 is ENHRY, CDR2 SYGVKD. Trimming cost V 3 bases and J 6 bases, with 12 bases left between them. The CDR3 loop spans 14 amino acids. As DNA, the CDR3 is TGTGCCATCAGTGATGGGGGGAGTGGAAACATTCAGTACTTC. Protein: CAISDGGSGNIQYF.

This clone was observed a single time. The CDR3 here is CASSLSGVSTEAFF. The CDR3 DNA follows: TGTGCCAGCAGTTTATCGGGGGTGAGCACTGAAGCTTTCTTT. This rearrangement joins TRBV27 to TRBJ1-1; tentatively, D is TRBD1 (5 bases). Germline V gene sequence: CDR1 MNHEY, CDR2 SMNVEV (reference sequence). This CDR3 spans 14 amino acids. Trimming took 0 bases from V and 4 from J, leaving 9 bases between them.

The chain is built from TRBV9 and TRBJ2-5; TRBD2 is a possible D gene (6 bases). The CDR3 is 14 residues long. Germline values: CDR1 SGDLS, CDR2 YYNGEE. V lost 0 bases and J lost 3, with 9 bases in between. The CDR3 reads CASSVVSGKETQYF. The CDR3 DNA reads TGTGCCAGCAGCGTAGTTAGCGGAAAAGAGACCCAGTACTTC.

The chain couples TRBV7-2 to TRBJ2-4; tentative D call: TRBD2 (7 bases). This CDR3 has 19 residues. Trimming left V 0 bases short and J 0 bases short, with 18 bases between. The V gene's germline CDR1 is SGHTA and CDR2 FQGNSA. As DNA, the CDR3 is TGTGCCAGCAGCTTAGCGGGTGGTAGTAGGGGGGGAGCCAAAAACATTCAGTACTTC. This gives the protein CASSLAGGSRGGAKNIQYF.

This chain joins TRBV7-2 and TRBJ2-7, with TRBD2 identical over 10 bases. CDR1 and CDR2 (germline): SGHTA, FQGNSA. The CDR3 covers 14 residues. J lost 3 bases, V lost 5 bases, and 4 bases had no gene match. CDR3 amino acids: CASSQRGGSYEQYF. CDR3 nucleotides: TGTGCCAGCAGCCAGCGGGGGGGAAGCTACGAGCAGTACTTC.